One TCR beta chain is described in this entry. Its antigen is unidentified. TCRdb used MiXCR to reprocess the 5' RACE reads, holding one entry per CDR3 protein. Among some 330,000 distinct CDR3 sequences listed, around 21% were seen once. The data were obtained in a study of T-cell memory formation after mild COVID-19. About the research overall: TCR clustering was largely donor specific. Findings of the study overall: Still unconfirmed is whether the second-wave clones peaking on day 37 recognized SARS-CoV-2. While clones contracting from day 15 to 85 were balanced between CD4 and CD8, later expanders leaned CD4+. That cross-reactive memory joined was suggested by some responding clones appearing in pre-infection memory.

Deletions cut 3 bases from V and 7 bases from J, with 16 bases between. There are 15 residues in the CDR3. Per the germline V gene, CDR1 is SEHNR and CDR2 is FQNEAQ (reference sequence). The sample consisted of PBMCs or a T cell subset sorted from them (not recorded which). The rearrangement joins TRBV7-9 to TRBJ2-1, with D possibly being TRBD2 (6 bases). This clonotype originated in an adult woman who had mild COVID-19 (a few samples of this study predate the infection). Cell type and time point are not known. The CDR3 region is CASSLTGALINEQFF. As DNA, the CDR3 is TGTGCCAGCAGCTTGACGGGAGCGCTTATAAATGAGCAGTTCTTC.